One sample yielded the 32 T cell receptor beta chains listed below, sequenced in a study of cytomegalovirus exposure and HLA in healthy donors. Vbeta (60) and Jbeta (13) primers were used in the PCR. TCRdb's copy holds only in-frame clones and misses some; the assay was immunoSEQ multiplex PCR. This table holds a few hundred thousand clones, 75% to 85% found once. The sample comprised PBMCs. The source is a girl between 10 and 17 years old in good health and CMV-seronegative.

The V call is TRBV9, the J call TRBJ1-1; 7 bases fit TRBD1. Trimming took 0 bases from V and 0 from J; bases not matched to a gene: 8. Germline V gene data show CDR1 as SGDLS and CDR2 as YYNGEE. CDR3 size: 17 residues. The CDR3 loop reads CASSVEGQPKMNTEAFF. CDR3 in DNA: TGTGCCAGCAGCGTAGAGGGACAGCCGAAGATGAACACTGAAGCTTTCTTT.

The rearrangement links TRBV19 to TRBJ1-1, with D tentatively TRBD1 (5 bases). The CDR3 extends over 13 amino acids. CDR1 is LNHDA, CDR2 SQIVND, per germline (reference sequence). With 1 base removed from V and 8 bases from J, the gap between germline ends came to 11 bases. The CDR3 DNA reads as TGTGCCAGTAGTATAGGTCCGGGACTAGAAGCTTTCTTT. Translation gives CASSIGPGLEAFF.

The count of this clone is one. As DNA, the CDR3 is TGTGCCATCAGTGGACTAGCGGAATACAATGAGCAGTTCTTC. The encoded protein is CAISGLAEYNEQFF. The rearrangement uses TRBV10-3 and TRBJ2-1; 9 bases align to TRBD2. The CDR3 consists of 14 residues. CDR1 is ENHRY and CDR2 is SYGVKD in the germline V gene. After removal of 4 bases from V and 4 bases from J, the junction contained 2 bases not matched to a gene.

This clone was found once. The J gene is TRBJ2-2, the V gene TRBV27; D call uncertain. CDR1 and CDR2 (germline): MNHEY, SMNVEV (reference sequence). V shed 5 bases and J shed 2 bases, with 12 bases lying between them. CDR3 length: 15 residues. The CDR3 spells CASSGPPHNTGELFF. The DNA of the CDR3 is TGTGCCAGCAGTGGGCCACCCCATAACACCGGGGAGCTGTTTTTT.

The chain carries TRBV18 and TRBJ1-5; TRBD1 matches at 8 bases. The CDR3 is 16 residues long. V was pared by 6 bases and J by 3 bases, with 10 bases of the junction left unmatched. CDR1 KGHSH and CDR2 LQKENI come from the germline V gene. The CDR3 region is CASSLRQGPSNQPQHF. For the CDR3, the DNA is TGTGCCAGCTCCCTCCGACAGGGGCCCTCCAATCAGCCCCAGCATTTT.

The chain recombines TRBV11-3 with TRBJ1-1; D is possibly TRBD1 (5 bases). The CDR3 totals 16 residues. Germline CDR1 reads SGHNT; CDR2 reads YENEEA. Deletions cut 2 bases from V and 1 base from J, with 14 bases between. CDR3 region: CASSLRTKKGNTEAFF. The CDR3 nucleotides read TGTGCCAGCAGCTTACGGACAAAAAAGGGGAACACTGAAGCTTTCTTT.

The V gene is TRBV2, the J gene TRBJ2-1, with D tentatively TRBD2 (6 bases). V was shortened by 6 bases and J by 0 bases, with 12 bases between the two germline ends. Germline assignment: CDR1 SNHLY and CDR2 FYNNEI. The length of the CDR3 is 15 residues. The CDR3 spells CASRPGGSSYNEQFF. Here the CDR3 DNA reads TGTGCCAGCAGGCCCGGAGGGAGCTCCTACAATGAGCAGTTCTTC.

This clone was seen once. The chain links TRBV30 to TRBJ2-1; the D gene is possibly TRBD1 (6 bases). The germline CDR1 and CDR2 sequences are GTSNPN and SVGIG (reference sequence). V gave up 3 bases and J gave up 7 bases, with 13 bases separating them. CDR3 length: 13 amino acids. DNA for the CDR3: TGTGCCTGGAGGAAACAGGGAACGAATGAGCAGTTCTTC. It specifies CAWRKQGTNEQFF.

The chain uses TRBV7-8 and TRBJ2-5; 10 bases align to TRBD1. V lost 5 bases to trimming and J lost 5 bases; unmatched junction nucleotides: 8. Germline loops: CDR1 SGHVS, CDR2 FQNEAQ. The CDR3 runs 15 residues. CDR3 bases: TGTGCCAGCAGCGGAGACAGGGGGCCAGGGGAGACCCAGTACTTC. Translation: CASSGDRGPGETQYF. Filled out from reference TRBV7-8 and TRBJ2-5, the complete variable domain reads GAGVSQSPRYKVAKRGQDVALRCDPISGHVSLFWYQQALGQGPEFLTYFQNEAQLDKSGLPSDRFFAERPEGSVSTLKIQRTQQEDSAVYLCASSGDRGPGETQYFGPGTRLLVL.

This chain joins TRBV6-5 and TRBJ1-6; D uncertain. CDR1 and CDR2 (germline): MNHEY, SVGAGI. This CDR3 has 15 amino acids. Trimming left V 8 bases short and J 1 base short, with 12 bases between. The CDR3 sequence is CASARAGSYNSPLHF. DNA for the CDR3: TGTGCCAGCGCCCGGGCGGGATCCTATAATTCACCCCTCCACTTT.

V and J are TRBV6-6 and TRBJ1-1; D is unclear. The germline V and J ends were trimmed by 2 bases and 1 base, with 8 bases remaining between them. Germline CDR1 reads MNHNY; CDR2 reads SVGAGI (reference sequence). The CDR3 contains 14 residues. The CDR3 spells CASSYVASNTEAFF. The CDR3 DNA is TGTGCCAGCAGTTACGTTGCGTCGAACACTGAAGCTTTCTTT.

This chain joins TRBV6-1 and TRBJ2-3; 8 nucleotides agree with TRBD2. The length of the CDR3 is 17 residues. CDR1 is MNHNS, CDR2 SASEGT, per germline. The trim removed 2 bases at V and 4 bases at J, leaving 11 bases unmatched. CDR3 sequence reads: CASSERSGGQRADTQYF. CDR3 nucleotide sequence: TGTGCCAGCAGTGAAAGGAGCGGGGGACAAAGGGCAGATACGCAGTATTTT.

The CDR3 DNA is TGTGCCTGGAGTGCAGGGGGTCAGCCCCAGCATTTT. Translating it yields CAWSAGGQPQHF. This chain joins TRBV30 and TRBJ1-5, with 7 bases lining up with TRBD1. This CDR3 has 12 amino acids. CDR1 and CDR2 (germline): GTSNPN, SVGIG (reference sequence). The junction had 0 bases not matched to a gene; V was cut back by 1 base and J by 6 bases.

This chain uses TRBV5-4 with TRBJ2-7; D is undetermined. Germline lookup yields CDR1 SGHNT and CDR2 YYREEE (reference sequence). CDR3 size: 12 residues. Between the trimmed V and J ends, which lost 2 bases and 6 bases, there was a span of 9 bases. CDR3 region: CASSFPGAEQYF. As DNA, the CDR3 is TGTGCCAGCAGCTTCCCCGGAGCCGAGCAGTACTTC. Based on the CDR3 plus reference TRBV5-4 and TRBJ2-7, the full variable domain is ETGVTQSPTHLIKTRGQQVTLRCSSQSGHNTVSWYQQALGQGPQFIFQYYREEENGRGNFPPRFSGLQFPNYSSELNVNALELDDSALYLCASSFPGAEQYFGPGTRLTVT.

The chain couples TRBV19 to TRBJ1-5, with 9 bases aligning to TRBD1. V lost 3 bases and J lost 9; bases outside the gene matches: 6. Germline V gene sequence: CDR1 LNHDA, CDR2 SQIVND (reference sequence). This CDR3 is 14 amino acids long. CDR3 in DNA: TGTGCCAGTAGTATTGGGACAGGGCTGAGGCCCCAGCATTTT. Translating it yields CASSIGTGLRPQHF.

This rearrangement joins TRBV5-1 to TRBJ2-1, with D tentatively TRBD1 (7 bases). There are 16 residues in the CDR3. The V end lost 4 bases, the J end lost 12 bases, and 26 bases lay between the germline ends. Germline CDR1 is SGHRS and CDR2 is YFSETQ. The CDR3 reads CASSDPTSGGRRGQFF. The CDR3, as DNA: TGCGCCAGCAGCGACCCGACATCAGGGGGGAGAAGGGGGCAGTTCTTC.

The chain uses TRBV27 and TRBJ2-3, with 15 bases identical to TRBD2. The CDR3 has 18 amino acids. The trim removed 5 bases at V and 3 bases at J, leaving 9 bases unmatched. Looked up from germline, CDR1 is MNHEY and CDR2 is SMNVEV (reference sequence). CDR3 sequence reads: CASSGLAGGQMKTDTQYF. The DNA for the CDR3 is TGTGCCAGCAGTGGACTAGCGGGGGGGCAGATGAAGACAGATACGCAGTATTTT.

The rearrangement uses TRBV6-6 and TRBJ1-2; D remains ambiguous. V gave up 7 bases and J gave up 0 bases, with 9 bases separating them. The CDR3 covers 13 residues. CDR1 and CDR2 from the germline V gene are MNHNY and SVGAGI (reference sequence). This chain's CDR3 is CASTRGTNYGYTF. The CDR3 DNA sequence: TGTGCCAGCACTCGGGGTACTAACTATGGCTACACCTTC.

The genes are TRBV7-3 and TRBJ2-2, with TRBD2 identical over 7 bases. Germline loops: CDR1 SGHTA, CDR2 FQGTGA. The CDR3 runs to 17 residues. J was trimmed by 2 bases and V by 5 bases; bases with no gene match: 11. DNA for the CDR3: TGTGCCAGCAGCCTTGGGAGCGGGGTCCGAAACACCGGGGAGCTGTTTTTT. It translates to CASSLGSGVRNTGELFF.

The V call is TRBV30, the J call TRBJ2-1; 10 positions agree with TRBD2. The CDR3 consists of 16 residues. With V trimmed by 1 base and J by 8 bases, 11 bases remained unmatched. Germline CDR1 GTSNPN, CDR2 SVGIG (reference sequence). This CDR3 reads CAWSGASGSKSHEQFF. CDR3 sequence (DNA): TGTGCCTGGAGTGGGGCTAGCGGGAGCAAATCCCATGAGCAGTTCTTC.

This clone occurred once. V and J are TRBV5-6 and TRBJ2-7, with D possibly being TRBD1 (6 bases). V was trimmed by 5 bases and J by 6 bases, leaving 15 bases between them. CDR3 size: 13 residues. The germline V gene has CDR1 SGHDT and CDR2 YYEEEE. This CDR3 reads CASSLDRYGEQYF. In nucleotides, the CDR3 is TGTGCCAGCAGTCTTGACAGGTATGGCGAGCAGTACTTC.

This clone occurred a few times. The chain employs TRBV5-5 and TRBJ2-7, with D maybe TRBD2 (6 bases). From germline, CDR1 is SGHKS and CDR2 YYEKEE (reference sequence). The CDR3 consists of 20 residues. V lost 4 bases and J lost 4, with 33 bases in between. The CDR3 nucleotides read TGTGCCAGCAGCCCACTCCCCCCCACAGGAGGGTCCGTCCGAACTTACGAGCAGTACTTC. Translation: CASSPLPPTGGSVRTYEQYF.

The J gene is TRBJ2-4, the V gene TRBV9; possible D gene TRBD2, 6 bases. The V end lost 6 bases, the J end lost 0 bases, and 13 bases lay between the germline ends. The CDR3 totals 15 residues. CDR1 and CDR2 (germline): SGDLS, YYNGEE. CDR3 protein: CASNGQGLAKNIQYF. The DNA of the CDR3 is TGTGCCAGCAACGGGCAGGGACTAGCCAAAAACATTCAGTACTTC.

This chain connects TRBV30 to TRBJ1-5, with D possibly matching TRBD1 (6 bases). V was pared by 5 bases and J by 1 base, with 9 bases between. The CDR3 is made up of 13 amino acids. The germline V gene has CDR1 GTSNPN and CDR2 SVGIG (reference sequence). CDR3 region: CAWGQGSNQPQHF. For the CDR3, the DNA is TGTGCCTGGGGTCAGGGGAGCAATCAGCCCCAGCATTTT. The whole variable domain, filled in from reference TRBV30 and TRBJ1-5, reads SQTIHQWPATLVQPVGSPLSLECTVEGTSNPNLYWYRQAAGRGLQLLFYSVGIGQISSEVPQNLSASRPQDRQFILSSKKLLLSDSGFYLCAWGQGSNQPQHFGDGTRLSIL.

This clone was counted once. The V gene is TRBV6-1, the J gene TRBJ2-3; the D gene is possibly TRBD1 (5 bases). The CDR3 runs to 17 residues. Trimming took off 4 bases at V and 4 bases at J, with 21 bases between the two ends. Germline V CDR1 and CDR2: MNHNS, SASEGT. The CDR3 nucleotides are TGTGCCAGCAGTGGAAGCTTTAAGGCATCAGGGCCAGATACGCAGTATTTT. As protein: CASSGSFKASGPDTQYF.

The chain recombines TRBV18 with TRBJ2-5; D may be TRBD2 (6 bases). V dropped 3 bases and J dropped 2 bases, with 10 bases sitting between them. The germline V gene has CDR1 KGHSH and CDR2 LQKENI. CDR3 size: 14 residues. DNA for the CDR3: TGTGCCAGCTCACCGCTGGAGGGTCAAGAGACCCAGTACTTC. Protein product: CASSPLEGQETQYF.

Turning to this clone: Its ends do not fully match the called genes, so a read error is possible. This rearrangement joins TRBV2 to TRBJ1-5, with D uncertain. Germline CDR1 is SNHLY and CDR2 is FYNNEI. The CDR3 extends over 15 amino acids. CDR3 amino acids: CASSDRRRSNRPQHF. The CDR3 region has the DNA TGTGCCAGCAGTGATCGGCGGAGGTCTAATCGGCCCCAGCATTTT.

This rearrangement joins TRBV4-3 to TRBJ1-3, with 8 bases fitting TRBD1. Trimming took 1 base from V and 8 from J; bases not matched to a gene: 10. Germline CDR1 and CDR2: LGHNA and YSLEER. The CDR3 consists of 16 residues. CDR3 sequence (DNA): TGCGCCAGCAGCCAAGTGGGCAGGGGGCCTCCGGACACCATATATTTT. Residues: CASSQVGRGPPDTIYF.

The V gene is TRBV4-3, the J gene TRBJ2-1, with 7 nucleotides matching TRBD1. The ends lost 2 bases at V and 1 base at J; junction bases unmatched: 20. Germline assignment: CDR1 LGHNA and CDR2 YSLEER. The CDR3 runs to 21 residues. CDR3 region: CASSQKTTFIGDRVSYNEQFF. CDR3 DNA sequence: TGCGCCAGCAGCCAAAAGACGACCTTTATTGGTGACAGGGTTTCCTACAATGAGCAGTTCTTC.

The chain recombines TRBV5-1 with TRBJ2-1; 8 bases map to TRBD1. CDR1 and CDR2 from the germline V gene are SGHRS and YFSETQ. The CDR3 runs 16 residues. V shed 0 bases, J shed 6 bases, and the junction held 8 bases outside the gene matches. The CDR3 loop reads CASSLVVTGAGNEQFF. The CDR3 nucleotides read TGCGCCAGCAGCTTGGTGGTGACAGGGGCAGGCAATGAGCAGTTCTTC.

The chain links TRBV5-1 to TRBJ2-7; TRBD2 is a possible D gene (7 bases). Germline assignment: CDR1 SGHRS and CDR2 YFSETQ. Trimming removed 0 bases from V and 2 bases from J, with 9 bases in between. The CDR3 is 14 amino acids. DNA for the CDR3: TGCGCCAGCAGCTTGGGGGGGGGCACCTACGAGCAGTACTTC. It is translated as CASSLGGGTYEQYF.

V and J are TRBV7-9 and TRBJ2-1; D is possibly TRBD2 (6 bases). V was pared by 5 bases and J by 4 bases, with 15 bases between. CDR1 SEHNR and CDR2 FQNEAQ come from the germline V gene (reference sequence). This CDR3 is 15 amino acids long. The CDR3 DNA reads as TGTGCCAGCAGCCCCCCGGGGGACCCATACAATGAGCAGTTCTTC. Amino acids: CASSPPGDPYNEQFF.